The rows below give T cell receptor beta chains drawn from one sample of a study of CD8+ T cells in alopecia areata. The table came from immunoSEQ multiplex PCR; TCRdb's copy has only in-frame clones and leaves some out. The sample holds some 200,000 clones, 45% to 75% seen once. The sequencing here drew on CD4+ T cells sorted from blood, taken at week 4, from a patient treated with tofacitinib. The receptors shown here come from a human donor with alopecia areata. The CDR3 runs from the conserved cysteine through the conserved F or W. Fields, in order: D gene, J gene, V gene, clone size, CDR3 DNA, CDR3 protein. D genes are given only for firm matches. Where a row states a size, it is once, few, many or the class of an expanded clone; other rows omit it.

>-|TRBJ2-3|TRBV25-1|-
TGTGCCAGCAGCTTAGGCAACCCTGCAGATACGCAGTATTTT
CASSLGNPADTQYF
>-|TRBJ2-6|TRBV7-9|-
TGTGCCAGCAAACCCACTGGGGCCAACGTCCTGACTTTC
CASKPTGANVLTF
>TRBD2|TRBJ2-1|TRBV5-1|-
TGCGCCAGCAGCCGAACTAGCGGGGGGGCCAATGAGCAGTTCTTC
CASSRTSGGANEQFF
>TRBD1|TRBJ2-7|TRBV30|-
TGTGCCTGGAGTGCCGACAGGGGGGGGCTCTACGAGCAGTACTTC
CAWSADRGGLYEQYF
>-|TRBJ1-1|TRBV30|once
TGTGCCTGGAGTGTCGACCCAGGGAGGACTGAAGCTTTCTTT
CAWSVDPGRTEAFF
>-|TRBJ2-5|TRBV5-4|-
TGTGCCAGCAGCCCGGGACCCGCGGGGCAAGAGACCCAGTACTTC
CASSPGPAGQETQYF
>TRBD2|TRBJ2-3|TRBV4-1|once
TGCGCCAGCAGCCAGTTCCATCTAGCGGGGGCCTCCACAGATACGCAGTATTTT
CASSQFHLAGASTDTQYF
>-|TRBJ2-5|TRBV1|-
TGCACCAGCAGCGAACAGGCGGAAGAGACCCAGTACTTC
CTSSEQAEETQYF
>-|TRBJ2-1|TRBV29-1|-
TGCAGCGTTGGCGGGAACAGGGTTTCCTATGAGCAGTTCTTC
CSVGGNRVSYEQFF
>-|TRBJ2-2|TRBV23-1|few
TGCGCCAGCAGTACAGACCGAATAGCCGCGAACACCGGGGAGCTGTTTTTT
CASSTDRIAANTGELFF
>-|TRBJ2-6|TRBV2|-
TGTGCCAGCGGACAACAGGGCGCTGGGGCCAACGTCCTGACTTTC
CASGQQGAGANVLTF
>-|TRBJ2-1|TRBV30|-
TGTGCCTGGAGTGTCGGGGTAGGGGGGAATGAGCAGTTCTTC
CAWSVGVGGNEQFF
>TRBD1|TRBJ2-1|TRBV6-5|-
TGTGCCAGCAGTCCGGACAGGGAGGAATACAATGAGCAGTTCTTC
CASSPDREEYNEQFF
>TRBD2|TRBJ2-3|TRBV4-2|-
TGTGCCAGCAGCCTATCAACCTCGGGGGGAATTAATGCAGATACGCAGTATTTT
CASSLSTSGGINADTQYF